The T cell receptor beta chain under discussion was sequenced for a study of early stage breast cancer tumors. Study information: ER+/PR+/HER2- status applied to about 80% of the 16 invasive breast tumors. The ER+/PR+/HER2- tumors included 7 or 8 ductal and a handful of lobular carcinomas. The study's findings and limits: Functional markers like CD4, CD8 and FOXP3 were missed in bulk sequencing.

Worth noting for this clone: Its specificity is not known.

The data were produced by immunoSEQ multiplex PCR, yet TCRdb's version contains in-frame clones alone and is incomplete. This table holds 35,000 to 45,000 clones, under 80% found once. CDR1 is ENHRY, CDR2 SYGVKD, per germline. The CDR3 is 14 residues long. V was shortened by 2 bases and J by 4 bases, with 11 bases between the two germline ends. The specimen sequenced was blood. The receptor was isolated from a person in their 60s with breast cancer. The V call is TRBV10-3, the J call TRBJ1-1; D remains ambiguous. The CDR3 region has the DNA TGTGCCATCAGTGAGGGGGTTGTAAGCACTGAAGCTTTCTTT. Protein: CAISEGVVSTEAFF.